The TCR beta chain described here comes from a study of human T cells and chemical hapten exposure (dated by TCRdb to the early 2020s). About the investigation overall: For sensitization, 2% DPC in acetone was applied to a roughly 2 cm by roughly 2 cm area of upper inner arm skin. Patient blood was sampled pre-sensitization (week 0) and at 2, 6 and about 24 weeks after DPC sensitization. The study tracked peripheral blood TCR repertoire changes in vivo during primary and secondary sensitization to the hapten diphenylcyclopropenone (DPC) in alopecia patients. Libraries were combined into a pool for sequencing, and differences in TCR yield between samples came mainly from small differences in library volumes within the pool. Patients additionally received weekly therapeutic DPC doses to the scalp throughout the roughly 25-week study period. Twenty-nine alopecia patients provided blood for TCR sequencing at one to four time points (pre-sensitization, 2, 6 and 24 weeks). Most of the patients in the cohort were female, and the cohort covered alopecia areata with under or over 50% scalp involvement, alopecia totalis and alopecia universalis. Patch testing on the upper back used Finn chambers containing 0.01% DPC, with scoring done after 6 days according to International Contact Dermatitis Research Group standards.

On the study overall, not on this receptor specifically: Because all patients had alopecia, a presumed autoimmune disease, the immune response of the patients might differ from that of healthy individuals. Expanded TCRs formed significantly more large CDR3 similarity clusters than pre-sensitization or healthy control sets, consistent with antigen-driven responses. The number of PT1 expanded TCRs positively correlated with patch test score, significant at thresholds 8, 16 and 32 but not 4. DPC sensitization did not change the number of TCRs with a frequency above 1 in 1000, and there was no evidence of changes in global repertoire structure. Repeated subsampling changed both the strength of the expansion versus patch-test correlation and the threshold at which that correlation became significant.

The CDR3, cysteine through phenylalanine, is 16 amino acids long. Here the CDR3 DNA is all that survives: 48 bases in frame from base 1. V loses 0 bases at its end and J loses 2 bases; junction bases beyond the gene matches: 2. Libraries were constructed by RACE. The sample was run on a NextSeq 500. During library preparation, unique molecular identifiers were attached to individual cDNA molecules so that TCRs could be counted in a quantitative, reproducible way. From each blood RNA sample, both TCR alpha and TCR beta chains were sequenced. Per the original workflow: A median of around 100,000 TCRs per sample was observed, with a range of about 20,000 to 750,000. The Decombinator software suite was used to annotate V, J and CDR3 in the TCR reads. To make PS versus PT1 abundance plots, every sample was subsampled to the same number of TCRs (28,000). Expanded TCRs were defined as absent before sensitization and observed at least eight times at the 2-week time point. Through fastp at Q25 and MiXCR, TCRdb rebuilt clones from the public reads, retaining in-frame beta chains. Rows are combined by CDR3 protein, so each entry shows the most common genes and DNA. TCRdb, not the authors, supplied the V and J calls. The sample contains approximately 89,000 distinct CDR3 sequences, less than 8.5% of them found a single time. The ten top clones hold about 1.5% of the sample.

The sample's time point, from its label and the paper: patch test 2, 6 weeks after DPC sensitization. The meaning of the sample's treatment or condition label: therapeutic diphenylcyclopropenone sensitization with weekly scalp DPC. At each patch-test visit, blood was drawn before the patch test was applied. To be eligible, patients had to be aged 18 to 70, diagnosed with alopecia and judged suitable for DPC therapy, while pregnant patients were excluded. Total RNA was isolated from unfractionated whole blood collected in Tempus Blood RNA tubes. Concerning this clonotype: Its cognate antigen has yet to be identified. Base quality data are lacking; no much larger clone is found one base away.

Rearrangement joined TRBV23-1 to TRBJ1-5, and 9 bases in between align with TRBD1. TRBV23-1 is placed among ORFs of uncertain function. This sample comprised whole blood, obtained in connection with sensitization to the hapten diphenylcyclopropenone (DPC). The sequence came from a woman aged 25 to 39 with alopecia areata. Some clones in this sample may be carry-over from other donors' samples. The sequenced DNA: TGCGCCAGCAGTCAATCGACAGGGGGGTGCAATCAGCCCCAGCATTTT. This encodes CASSQSTGGCNQPQHF.